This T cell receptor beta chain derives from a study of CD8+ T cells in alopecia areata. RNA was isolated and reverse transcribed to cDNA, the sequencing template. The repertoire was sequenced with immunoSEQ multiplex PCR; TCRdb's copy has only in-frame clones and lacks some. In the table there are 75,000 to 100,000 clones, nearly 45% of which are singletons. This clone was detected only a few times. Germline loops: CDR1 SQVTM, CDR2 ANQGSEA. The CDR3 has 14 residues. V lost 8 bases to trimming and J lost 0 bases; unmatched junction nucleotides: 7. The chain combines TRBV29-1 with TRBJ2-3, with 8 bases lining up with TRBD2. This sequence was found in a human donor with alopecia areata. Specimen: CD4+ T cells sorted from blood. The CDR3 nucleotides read TGCAGCCTCCGTCGCGGGAGGAGCACAGATACGCAGTATTTT. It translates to CSLRRGRSTDTQYF.